The 28 T cell receptor beta chains below all came from one sample that was sequenced in a study of blood T cells in healthy people across ages. PCR was performed a second time for about 7 to 12 cycles using a sample-barcoded 5' primer and a J-beta primer mix. One entry per CDR3 protein results from TCRdb running MiXCR on the 5' RACE reads. The data contain hundreds of thousands of distinct CDR3 sequences, around 25% of them singletons. These data also formed part of another study, on T cells of mothers and their children.

The specimen was blood. These receptors came from a boy between 10 and 17 years old in good health.

This clonotype was found a few times. The V gene is TRBV6-2 or TRBV6-3, the J gene TRBJ1-1, with D possibly TRBD1 on 6 matching bases. Per the germline V gene, CDR1 is MNHEY and CDR2 is SVGEGT. The CDR3 spans 13 residues. V lost 0 bases, J lost 10 bases, and 12 bases lay in between. CDR3 amino acids: CASSYSNEGVAFF. The CDR3 nucleotides are TGTGCCAGCAGTTACTCGAATGAGGGGGTAGCTTTCTTT.

V and J are TRBV9 and TRBJ2-7; the match to TRBD2 covers 12 bases. The J segment lost 5 bases and the V segment lost 4 bases, leaving 7 bases of the junction unmatched. Germline CDR1 SGDLS, CDR2 YYNGEE. The CDR3 totals 15 residues. The CDR3: CASSMLAGGPHEQYF. In DNA, the CDR3 is TGTGCCAGCAGCATGCTAGCGGGAGGGCCTCACGAGCAGTACTTC.

This clonotype came up a few times. Without the conserved terminal phenylalanine or tryptophan, this CDR3 likely stems from a read error. The V and J genes are TRBV7-9 and TRBJ2-5; 7 nucleotides align to TRBD2. With 5 bases clipped from V and 1 base from J, the junction kept 4 bases outside the gene matches. The CDR3 runs to 14 residues. The V gene's germline CDR1 is SEHNR and CDR2 FQNEAQ (reference sequence). CDR3 DNA sequence: TGTGCCAGCAGCCGCAGCGGGATCCAAGAGACCCAGTACCTC. The encoded protein is CASSRSGIQETQYL.

This clonotype was seen only a few times. V usage is TRBV27 and J usage is TRBJ2-5; a weak D match, TRBD2 (6 bases). The CDR3 extends over 17 amino acids. Germline V gene lookup returns CDR1 MNHEY and CDR2 SMNVEV (reference sequence). The ends were cut back, 3 bases at V and 5 bases at J, with 22 bases in the middle. Written as DNA, the CDR3 is TGTGCCAGCAGTTTCCGTTTTAGCGGAGAGCGGAGGGAGACCCAGTACTTC. Translation: CASSFRFSGERRETQYF.

This chain uses TRBV6-5 with TRBJ1-4; D is unresolved. Germline V gives CDR1 MNHEY, CDR2 SVGAGI. The germline V and J ends were trimmed by 6 bases and 2 bases, with 16 bases remaining between them. CDR3 length: 16 residues. DNA of the CDR3: TGTGCCAGCAGCCCTATTTCTTGGGTGACTAATGAAAAACTGTTTTTT. This sequence encodes CASSPISWVTNEKLFF.

This clonotype was counted at least ten times. This chain links TRBV7-9 with TRBJ1-2; tentatively, D is TRBD1 (5 bases). The CDR3 has 14 amino acids. Trimming removed 1 base from V and 2 bases from J, with 8 bases in between. CDR1 is SEHNR, CDR2 FQNEAQ, per germline (reference sequence). CDR3 amino acids: CASSLGAGNYGYTF. For the CDR3, the DNA is TGTGCCAGCAGCTTAGGCGCAGGGAACTATGGCTACACCTTC.

V usage is TRBV10-3 and J usage is TRBJ2-4; D call uncertain. Germline loops: CDR1 ENHRY, CDR2 SYGVKD. This CDR3 comprises 16 residues. V was clipped by 2 bases and J by 0 bases, with 11 bases between them. The CDR3 nucleotides read TGTGCCATCAGTGAGCCCGAATATCTAGCCAAAAACATTCAGTACTTC. This encodes CAISEPEYLAKNIQYF.

The chain employs TRBV5-6 and TRBJ1-2; D uncertain. Germline V gene lookup returns CDR1 SGHDT and CDR2 YYEEEE. Trimming pared 5 bases from V and 4 bases from J, leaving 15 bases between. CDR3 size: 14 residues. The CDR3 DNA sequence: TGTGCCAGCAGTCCGAGTCCGGGTAGCTATGGCTACACCTTC. Translated, it gives CASSPSPGSYGYTF.

This clonotype has more than one count but fewer than ten. In DNA form, the CDR3 reads TGTGCCAGCAGCATGGGGACTAGCGGATACAATGAGCAGTTCTTC. Translating it yields CASSMGTSGYNEQFF. The genes are TRBV9 and TRBJ2-1, with 11 bases lining up with TRBD2. Germline CDR1 and CDR2: SGDLS and YYNGEE. This CDR3 comprises 15 residues. With 4 bases clipped from V and 4 bases from J, the junction kept 4 bases outside the gene matches.

This clonotype has just a few counts. The V call is TRBV4-1, the J call TRBJ2-2, with 7 bases that match TRBD2. Trimming took 2 bases from V and 6 from J; bases not matched to a gene: 6. Per germline, CDR1 MGHRA and CDR2 YSYEKL. This CDR3 comprises 15 residues. This chain's CDR3 is CASSQIPSGSGELFF. CDR3 sequence (DNA): TGCGCCAGCAGCCAAATCCCTAGCGGATCCGGGGAGCTGTTTTTT.

The chain is built from TRBV7-8 and TRBJ2-5; 11 bases are a match to TRBD2. V shed 3 bases, J shed 1 base, and the junction held 4 bases outside the gene matches. In germline, CDR1 is SGHVS, CDR2 FQNEAQ. The CDR3 runs to 16 residues. CDR3 in DNA: TGTGCCAGCAGCTTTGTTGGGACTAGCGGCCAAGAGACCCAGTACTTC. Translation gives CASSFVGTSGQETQYF.

This rearrangement joins TRBV20-1 to TRBJ1-2; a weak D match, TRBD1 (5 bases). Germline V gene data show CDR1 as DFQATT and CDR2 as SNEGSKA (reference sequence). Trimming removed 5 bases at V and 7 bases at J, with 17 bases between. The CDR3 spans 13 residues. In DNA, the CDR3 is TGCAGTGCTCGTCAGGGAGGAGTTAGTGGCTACACCTTC. This sequence encodes CSARQGGVSGYTF.

V and J are TRBV14 and TRBJ2-1; possible D gene TRBD2, 6 bases. CDR3 length: 15 amino acids. From germline, CDR1 is SGHDN and CDR2 FVKESK. V lost 4 bases and J lost 5, with 15 bases in between. The CDR3 DNA reads as TGTGCCAGCAGCCCACCGCTCCGGGGGAACAATGAGCAGTTCTTC. Its protein is CASSPPLRGNNEQFF.

Concerning this clonotype: One end of the junction does not line up with germline, which may come from a read error. The rearrangement joins TRBV9 to TRBJ1-4, with D tentatively TRBD1 (5 bases). The CDR3 runs to 14 residues. From germline, CDR1 is SGDLS and CDR2 YYNGEE. CDR3 region: CASSGSGGNEKLFF. CDR3 in DNA: TGCGCCAGCAGCGGAAGCGGGGGAAATGAAAAACTGTTTTTT.

The table lists this clonotype with a few counts. The chain has TRBV28 and TRBJ2-3; 11 nucleotides align to TRBD2. Germline CDR1 MDHEN, CDR2 SYDVKM. CDR3 length: 16 amino acids. With V trimmed by 4 bases and J by 1 base, 4 bases remained unmatched. The CDR3: CASSSLAGVGTDTQYF. CDR3 in DNA: TGTGCCAGCAGTTCACTAGCGGGAGTAGGCACAGATACGCAGTATTTT.

The V call is TRBV5-6, the J call TRBJ2-7, with D perhaps TRBD1 (5 bases). Between the trimmed V and J ends, which lost 0 bases and 3 bases, there was a span of 16 bases. The length of the CDR3 is 16 residues. In germline, CDR1 is SGHDT, CDR2 YYEEEE. CDR3 DNA sequence: TGTGCCAGCAGCTTGGATTGGGGCAGGGCAAGCTACGAGCAGTACTTC. Residues: CASSLDWGRASYEQYF.

CDR3 amino acids: CSVDPGPTDTQYF. The CDR3 DNA is TGCAGCGTTGATCCCGGACCCACAGATACGCAGTATTTT. This sequence joins TRBV29-1 and TRBJ2-3; D is unclear. The V end lost 3 bases, the J end lost 2 bases, and 9 bases lay between the germline ends. This CDR3 is 13 amino acids long. Germline V CDR1 and CDR2: SQVTM, ANQGSEA.

V and J are TRBV7-3 and TRBJ2-6; D is undetermined. Trimming removed 8 bases at V and 0 bases at J, with 5 bases between. The CDR3 consists of 13 residues. Germline lookup yields CDR1 SGHTA and CDR2 FQGTGA. The CDR3 nucleotides read TGTGCCAGCGGCATCTCTGGGGCCAACGTCCTGACTTTC. Its translation is CASGISGANVLTF.

The V and J genes are TRBV19 and TRBJ2-5, with D possibly being TRBD2 (6 bases). The J call may be faulty, since TRBJ2-1 better matches the DNA end. The length of the CDR3 is 18 residues. From germline, CDR1 is LNHDA and CDR2 SQIVND (reference sequence). CDR3 protein: CASSIPRDFPTSGDEQFF. The CDR3, as DNA: TGTGCCAGTAGTATTCCTAGGGACTTCCCAACAAGTGGGGATGAGCAGTTCTTC.

V gene TRBV7-3 combines with J gene TRBJ2-7; no clear D. Germline V gene lookup returns CDR1 SGHTA and CDR2 FQGTGA. This CDR3 region has 15 residues. V lost 1 base to trimming and J lost 1 base, with 11 bases between them. The CDR3 coding sequence is TGTGCCAGCAGCTTAAACGCGGCGGCGTCCTACGAGCAGTACTTC. Amino acids: CASSLNAAASYEQYF.

J is TRBJ2-5 and V is TRBV6-6; D is possibly TRBD1 (6 bases). Gene TRBJ2-1 matches the end of the DNA better, so the J call may be wrong. The CDR3 totals 14 residues. Germline V lookup: CDR1 MNHNY, CDR2 SVGAGI (reference sequence). The CDR3 region is CASSTGQLGNEQFF. As DNA, the CDR3 is TGTGCCAGCAGTACTGGACAGCTGGGCAATGAGCAGTTCTTC.

The chain employs TRBV3-1 and TRBJ1-6, with D hard to call. This CDR3 spans 16 amino acids. V was pared by 2 bases and J by 5 bases, with 13 bases between. CDR1 LGHDT and CDR2 YNNKEL come from the germline V gene (reference sequence). The CDR3 DNA sequence: TGTGCCAGCAGCCAACAACCTGACCGGAATAATTCACCCCTCCACTTT. Protein sequence: CASSQQPDRNNSPLHF.

This clonotype was recorded a few times. The rearrangement links TRBV29-1 to TRBJ2-5, with 9 positions matching TRBD2. Trimming cost V 6 bases and J 4 bases; bases outside gene matches: 6. Germline CDR1 and CDR2: SQVTM and ANQGSEA. CDR3 length equals 13 residues. CDR3 DNA sequence: TGCAGCGTAGCCCTAGCGGGAAGAGAGACCCAGTACTTC. Its translation: CSVALAGRETQYF.

This clonotype was seen more than once but under ten times. The chain combines TRBV27 with TRBJ2-1, with 15 nucleotides matching TRBD2. The length of the CDR3 is 13 residues. Germline values: CDR1 MNHEY, CDR2 SMNVEV (reference sequence). The J segment lost 13 bases and the V segment lost 8 bases, leaving 6 bases of the junction unmatched. The CDR3 coding sequence is TGTGCCAGCGGACTAGCGGGAGGGCCGGAACAGTTCTTC. Translating it yields CASGLAGGPEQFF.

This rearrangement joins TRBV7-2 to TRBJ1-2, with D maybe TRBD1 (6 bases). Germline V CDR1 and CDR2: SGHTA, FQGNSA. Deletions cut 1 base from V and 4 bases from J, with 25 bases between. This CDR3 comprises 19 residues. The CDR3 loop is CASSLEGGGPDFGGYGYTF. DNA of the CDR3: TGTGCCAGCAGCTTAGAGGGGGGAGGCCCCGACTTCGGCGGCTATGGCTACACCTTC. The variable domain in full, with the rest retrieved from reference TRBV7-2 and TRBJ1-2, is GAGVSQSPSNKVTEKGKDVELRCDPISGHTALYWYRQSLGQGLEFLIYFQGNSAPDKSGLPSDRFSAERTGGSVSTLTIQRTQQEDSAVYLCASSLEGGGPDFGGYGYTFGSGTRLTVV.

This clonotype appeared a few times. The V and J genes are TRBV6-2 or TRBV6-3 and TRBJ2-7; D uncertain. With 2 bases removed from V and 5 bases from J, the gap between germline ends came to 7 bases. CDR1 is MNHEY, CDR2 SVGEGT, per germline. This CDR3 is built from 12 residues. For the CDR3, the DNA is TGTGCCAGCAGTTACCTTAAGGACGAGCAGTACTTC. Translation gives CASSYLKDEQYF.

Only a few counts were recorded for this clonotype. V gene TRBV10-3 combines with J gene TRBJ2-7, with TRBD1 identical over 7 bases. Germline V CDR1 and CDR2: ENHRY, SYGVKD. With V trimmed by 0 bases and J by 6 bases, 5 bases remained unmatched. This CDR3 contains 14 residues. The CDR3 loop is CAISESQGQSEQYF. In nucleotides, the CDR3 is TGTGCCATCAGTGAGTCACAGGGGCAGAGCGAGCAGTACTTC.

The chain uses TRBV7-2 and TRBJ1-6; TRBD1 aligns across 7 bases. Germline CDR1 and CDR2: SGHTA and FQGNSA. The CDR3 totals 16 residues. The junction had 17 bases not matched to a gene; V was cut back by 4 bases and J by 14 bases. This chain's CDR3 is CASSSHRGLISKTLHF. CDR3 sequence (DNA): TGTGCCAGCAGCTCCCATAGGGGGCTTATCAGTAAAACCCTCCACTTT.